This TCR beta chain was captured in a study of OX40 agonist ivuxolimab in advanced cancers. Turning to the study itself: Every 2 weeks, patients received ivuxolimab intravenously, dosed at 0.01 to 10 mg/kg. A diagnosis of hepatocellular carcinoma, melanoma, renal cell or head and neck cancer was present in dose-escalation patients.

CDR1 is MNHEY, CDR2 SVGAGI, per germline. This CDR3 has 14 amino acids. With 2 bases removed from V and 0 bases from J, the gap between germline ends came to 7 bases. Using immunoSEQ multiplex PCR, the repertoire was profiled, and TCRdb retains in-frame clones only, with some absent. The sample consists of 59,000 or so clones, more than 75% of them appearing once. The chain employs TRBV6-5 and TRBJ1-1, with D uncertain. The receptor's source is an adult with an advanced solid tumor such as melanoma, head and neck, liver or kidney cancer. The specimen comprised CD4+ or CD8+ T cells sorted from blood, sampled in a trial of the OX40 agonist ivuxolimab. The CDR3 DNA is TGTGCCAGCAGTTACGGGCATATGAACACTGAAGCTTTCTTT. Amino acids: CASSYGHMNTEAFF.